The sequence of this T cell receptor (beta chain) was determined in a study of blood T cell repertoires in COVID-19. Generated by immunoSEQ multiplex PCR, the TCRdb table keeps only in-frame clones and is missing some. The sample carries some 200,000 clones, about 80% recorded once. Sequencing used peripheral blood. This clonotype was obtained from a human donor with acute or convalescent COVID-19. The donor label of this sample is uncertain.

The CDR3 DNA sequence: TGTGCCAGCAGCTTGTACCTAGACCCCGTCTACAATGAGCAGTTCTTC. Its protein is CASSLYLDPVYNEQFF. The chain has TRBV5-6 and TRBJ2-1; D unresolved. V was clipped by 1 base and J by 3 bases, with 14 bases between them. CDR3 length equals 16 residues. Per the germline V gene, CDR1 is SGHDT and CDR2 is YYEEEE.